This is a list of T cell receptor beta chains from one sample in a study of T cells in Graves' hyperthyroidism and ophthalmopathy. A single record per CDR3 protein comes from TCRdb applying MiXCR to the multiplex PCR reads. Here the sample spans 600,000 to 850,000 distinct CDR3 sequences, about 17% being singletons. Sequencing was done on a sample of blood. The receptors come from a woman between 45 and 60 years old with Graves' hyperthyroidism that later progressed to Graves' ophthalmopathy. Each CDR3 is given without its conserved first and last residue. The order of the fields is CDR3 protein, V gene, clone size, J gene. Where a row states a size, it is once, few, many or the class of an expanded clone; other rows omit it.

CDR3 protein: ASSLDPGARGDTQY
V gene: TRBV12-3/TRBV12-4
clone size: many
J gene: TRBJ2-3

CDR3 protein: ASSMMDSRPQH
V gene: TRBV19
clone size: few
J gene: TRBJ1-5

CDR3 protein: ASSRGQVPTNYGYT
V gene: TRBV6-1
clone size: many
J gene: TRBJ1-2

CDR3 protein: ASSQGGGTRETQY
V gene: TRBV4-1
clone size: few
J gene: TRBJ2-5

CDR3 protein: ASRDRGMIQETQY
V gene: TRBV6-1
clone size: many
J gene: TRBJ2-5

CDR3 protein: ASSHAIYNEQF
V gene: TRBV4-1
clone size: .
J gene: TRBJ2-1

CDR3 protein: ASSPPVWGQGIQETQY
V gene: TRBV18
clone size: many
J gene: TRBJ2-5

CDR3 protein: ASSQDARISYNEQF
V gene: TRBV3-1
clone size: .
J gene: TRBJ2-1

CDR3 protein: ASSLALQVAEPKALH
V gene: TRBV12-3/TRBV12-4
clone size: many
J gene: TRBJ1-6

CDR3 protein: ASRPGTGGKDTEAF
V gene: TRBV7-9
clone size: few
J gene: TRBJ1-1

CDR3 protein: AISVRPETQY
V gene: TRBV10-3
clone size: few
J gene: TRBJ2-5

CDR3 protein: ASTFSASALNEQY
V gene: TRBV4-1
clone size: .
J gene: TRBJ2-7

CDR3 protein: ASGAGGRTDTQY
V gene: TRBV5-1
clone size: few
J gene: TRBJ2-3

CDR3 protein: ASSLGEQPQH
V gene: TRBV7-9
clone size: many
J gene: TRBJ1-5

CDR3 protein: ASSLGGMGADHQPQH
V gene: TRBV19
clone size: few
J gene: TRBJ1-5

CDR3 protein: ASSFRRTQLNQPQH
V gene: TRBV2
clone size: many
J gene: TRBJ1-5

CDR3 protein: ASSLTGGPNEKLF
V gene: TRBV11-2
clone size: many
J gene: TRBJ1-4

CDR3 protein: ASSTRGSTEAF
V gene: TRBV19
clone size: .
J gene: TRBJ1-1

CDR3 protein: ASSQGVDGDYGYT
V gene: TRBV3-1
clone size: many
J gene: TRBJ1-2

CDR3 protein: ASRFGLNEKLF
V gene: TRBV5-1
clone size: few
J gene: TRBJ1-4

CDR3 protein: ASSQAAPGTEAF
V gene: TRBV3-1
clone size: .
J gene: TRBJ1-1

CDR3 protein: ASSPGLAGVSYNEQF
V gene: TRBV12-3/TRBV12-4
clone size: many
J gene: TRBJ2-1

CDR3 protein: ASSLQTAQNEQY
V gene: TRBV27
clone size: .
J gene: TRBJ2-7

CDR3 protein: ASSLPSHEQY
V gene: TRBV11-2
clone size: many
J gene: TRBJ2-7

CDR3 protein: ASSLDLGTGWETQY
V gene: TRBV11-2
clone size: many
J gene: TRBJ2-5

CDR3 protein: ASRPGGNTEAF
V gene: TRBV5-6
clone size: many
J gene: TRBJ1-1

CDR3 protein: ASSLGTAGPSYGYT
V gene: TRBV12-3/TRBV12-4
clone size: many
J gene: TRBJ1-2

CDR3 protein: SVGPDTQY
V gene: TRBV29-1
clone size: .
J gene: TRBJ2-3